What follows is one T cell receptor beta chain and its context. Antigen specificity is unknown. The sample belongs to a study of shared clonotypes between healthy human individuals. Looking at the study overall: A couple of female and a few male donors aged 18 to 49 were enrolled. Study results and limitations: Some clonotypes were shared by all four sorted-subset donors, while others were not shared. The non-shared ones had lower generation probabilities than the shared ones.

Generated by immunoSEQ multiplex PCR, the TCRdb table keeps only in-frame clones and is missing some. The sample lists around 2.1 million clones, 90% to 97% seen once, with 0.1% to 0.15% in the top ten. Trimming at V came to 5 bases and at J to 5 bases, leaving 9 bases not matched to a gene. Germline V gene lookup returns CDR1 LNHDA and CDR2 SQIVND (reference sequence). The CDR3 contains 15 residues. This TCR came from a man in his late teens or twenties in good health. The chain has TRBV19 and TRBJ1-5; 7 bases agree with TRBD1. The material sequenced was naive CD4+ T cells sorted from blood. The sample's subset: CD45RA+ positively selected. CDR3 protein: CASSFNDREYQPQHF. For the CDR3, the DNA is TGTGCCAGTAGTTTCAACGACAGGGAGTATCAGCCCCAGCATTTT.